Each of the 3 T cell receptor beta chains below was sequenced from the same sample in a study of Ad26.COV2.S vaccination and SARS-CoV-2 variants. Sequenced by immunoSEQ multiplex PCR; TCRdb stores in-frame clones only, minus some. There are hundreds of thousands of clones in the sample; 87% occur only once, and roughly 3.1% lies in the top ten. As for treatment: roughly 20 received Ad26.COV2.S at low or high dose, single or two shots; about 5 received placebo; per-sample allocation not given. It was on day 63 after the first vaccine or placebo injection that samples were taken. Specimen: peripheral blood, collected in a trial of Ad26.COV2.S vaccine versus placebo. The receptors derive from a person aged 18-60 years who received the Ad26.COV2.S COVID-19 vaccine or a placebo.

CDR3 sequence: CASSLPDRVTGGANVLTF. The DNA for the CDR3 is TGCGCCAGCAGCCTACCGGACAGGGTAACGGGTGGGGCCAACGTCCTGACTTTC. The chain uses TRBV5-1 and TRBJ2-6; TRBD1 agrees at 8 bases. This CDR3 comprises 18 residues. The V and J ends lost 4 bases and 3 bases, in that order; junction bases with no gene match: 12. Germline values: CDR1 SGHRS, CDR2 YFSETQ.

J is TRBJ1-3 and V is TRBV19; TRBD1 agrees at 8 bases. Trimming at V came to 6 bases and at J to 4 bases, leaving 5 bases not matched to a gene. Germline V CDR1 and CDR2: LNHDA, SQIVND (reference sequence). The CDR3 spans 14 residues. The chain's CDR3 is CASSQTGVGNTIYF. For the CDR3, the DNA is TGTGCCAGTAGCCAGACAGGGGTCGGAAACACCATATATTTT. Based on the CDR3 plus reference TRBV19 and TRBJ1-3, the full variable domain is DGGITQSPKYLFRKEGQNVTLSCEQNLNHDAMYWYRQDPGQGLRLIYYSQIVNDFQKGDIAEGYSVSREKKESFPLTVTSAQKNPTAFYLCASSQTGVGNTIYFGEGSWLTVV.

This clone was seen only a few times. The rearrangement links TRBV6-5 to TRBJ2-7, with D perhaps assigned TRBD1 or TRBD2 (5 bases each). With 6 bases removed from V and 2 bases from J, the gap between germline ends came to 14 bases. In germline, CDR1 is MNHEY, CDR2 SVGAGI. CDR3 length equals 14 residues. The CDR3 sequence is CASSRGRGTYEQYF. The CDR3 DNA reads as TGTGCCAGCAGCCGGGGCAGAGGAACCTACGAGCAGTACTTC.